The present TCR beta chain was sequenced within a study of metastatic and nonmetastatic thyroid tumors (dated by TCRdb to the early 2020s). Background on the whole study: Repertoires from peripheral blood and from tumor or nodule tissue samples of malignant and benign thyroid patients were compared. The research as a whole found: In both blood and tumor samples, malignant tumors were reported to have significantly higher TCR beta diversity than benign nodules.

No patient had received any treatment before thyroid surgery. Using T-cell receptor beta sequencing, the study looked back at clinical samples from patients collected from the early 2010s to the late 2010s. Ten or more counts support this clone. Its binding antigen is unknown. The record has no base qualities; no much larger clone is one base away. The receptor library was made with PCR. Sequencer: Illumina HiSeq 4000. The TCR beta-chain CDR3 region of each patient was profiled by high-throughput sequencing. Per the original workflow: The researchers built a classifier to tell apart papillary thyroid cancer patients with distant metastasis, based on CDR3 differences among clinicopathological groups. The Shannon index was used to measure repertoire diversity, and the Morisita-Horn index was used to measure how similar tumor and blood repertoires were. TCRdb reanalyzed the raw reads on its own, using fastp at Q25 for trimming and MiXCR for clone calling, and kept in-frame beta chains. None of the V and J calls come from the authors' own analysis; TCRdb made them. In all, the sample holds over 30,000 clones, and roughly 15% of those were seen once. The biggest ten clones account for around 20% of the sample.

The CDR3 holds 12 amino acids from the cysteine to the phenylalanine. The DNA shown is the 36-base CDR3, in frame from base 1. V is pared back by 5 bases and J by 5 bases, with 12 bases lying between the germline termini. Taken from the germline V gene (reference sequence), the CDR1 and CDR2 loops are DFQATT and SNEGSKA. The sequenced sample consisted of blood. The chain couples TRBV20-1 to TRBJ2-5; D gene: possibly TRBD2, on 7 matching bases. This TCR was recovered from a male donor with papillary thyroid cancer or a benign thyroid nodule (not recorded which). Some clones in this sample may be carry-over from other donors' samples. The CDR3 here reads CSALAGAETQYF. The nucleotide sequence is TGCAGTGCTCTCGCGGGGGCTGAGACCCAGTACTTC.